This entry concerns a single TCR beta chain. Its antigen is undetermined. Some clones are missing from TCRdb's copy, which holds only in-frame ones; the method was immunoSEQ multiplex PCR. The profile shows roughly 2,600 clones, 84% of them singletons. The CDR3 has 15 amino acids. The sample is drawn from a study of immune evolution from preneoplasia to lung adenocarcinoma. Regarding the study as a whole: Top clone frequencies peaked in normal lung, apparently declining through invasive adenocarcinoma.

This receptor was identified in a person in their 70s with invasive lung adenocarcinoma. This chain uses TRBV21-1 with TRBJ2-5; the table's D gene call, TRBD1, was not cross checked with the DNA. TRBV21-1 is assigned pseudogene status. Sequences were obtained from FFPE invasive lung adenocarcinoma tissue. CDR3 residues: CASSKVGQNQETQYF. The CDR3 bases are TGTGCCAGCAGCAAAGTAGGACAGAACCAAGAGACCCAGTACTTC.